This T cell receptor (beta chain) originates from a study of Graves' ophthalmopathy and Graves' hyperthyroidism. Overall study findings and caveats: Blood also harbored most expanded thyroid clonotypes above 0.001 frequency. The model predicted progression of ophthalmopathy with a sensitivity of about 70%, and its specificity was roughly 77%. Using 13 signatures, a model distinguished ophthalmopathy from stable hyperthyroidism, reaching around 90% sensitivity and 70% to 83% specificity.

There are many counts of this clonotype. Its target is not known. The sequenced template was RNA, covering the TCR beta CDR3 region. HTBI primers primed a first-round RT-PCR, and a second-round multiplex PCR followed. One entry per CDR3 protein, called by TCRdb with MiXCR from the multiplex PCR reads. The table shows 300,000 to 500,000 distinct CDR3 sequences, with approximately 15% occurring only once. The sequence came from a woman under 30 with stable Graves' hyperthyroidism. Sequencing used peripheral blood.

Written as DNA, the CDR3 is TGTGCCAGCAGTTGGACAGGAGGAGGAAACACTGAAGCTTTCTTT. Its protein product is CASSWTGGGNTEAFF. The chain is built from TRBV27 and TRBJ1-1; TRBD1 aligns across 7 bases. CDR1 and CDR2 from the germline V gene are MNHEY and SMNVEV (reference sequence). The V segment lost 4 bases and the J segment 2 bases; nucleotides outside the gene matches: 7. CDR3 length equals 15 residues.